This T cell receptor beta chain was captured by sequencing in a study of blood T cell repertoires in COVID-19. As for the study in general: Whether acute or convalescent, the COVID-19 samples came from the United States, Italy and Spain. The analysed material was cDNA or gDNA that came from T cells, B-cell-depleted T cells, or PBMCs.

Original methodology: Amplified reference gene primers provided the basis for estimating nucleated cell counts. TCRdb's copy holds only in-frame clones and misses some; the assay was immunoSEQ multiplex PCR. The V and J calls and the clone size are those of that table, but D and trimming were determined from the DNA. In the table there are some 48,000 clones, 84% of which are singletons. The source is a human donor in a cohort sampled during active COVID-19. Sequences were obtained from peripheral blood.

This CDR3 reads CAISEGGEGSNGYTF. DNA for the CDR3: TGTGCCATCAGTGAAGGGGGGGAGGGATCGAATGGCTACACCTTC. This sequence joins TRBV10-3 and TRBJ1-2; D might be TRBD1 (6 bases). In germline, CDR1 is ENHRY, CDR2 SYGVKD. CDR3 length equals 15 residues. V dropped 3 bases and J dropped 6 bases, with 17 bases sitting between them.